Listed here are 8 T cell receptor beta chains from one sample, sequenced in a study of cytomegalovirus exposure and HLA in healthy donors. Both 60 Vbeta primers and 13 Jbeta primers went into the PCR. Only in-frame clones appear in the TCRdb table, and some are missing; sequencing was by immunoSEQ multiplex PCR. The table shows more than 150,000 clones, with about 79% occurring only once. The sequencing sample was made of PBMCs. These receptors were collected from a man aged 18-30 years in good health and CMV-seronegative.

The chain recombines TRBV6-5 with TRBJ1-6, with TRBD1 as a possible D gene (6 bases). V gave up 8 bases and J gave up 7 bases, with 12 bases separating them. In germline, CDR1 is MNHEY, CDR2 SVGAGI. The CDR3 has 13 residues. The CDR3 protein is CASVAGVNSPLHF. In DNA, the CDR3 is TGTGCCAGCGTCGCAGGGGTAAATTCACCCCTCCACTTT.

V and J are TRBV2 and TRBJ2-3, with D possibly matching TRBD1 (6 bases). This CDR3 comprises 13 residues. Germline V gives CDR1 SNHLY, CDR2 FYNNEI. The V end lost 6 bases, the J end lost 1 base, and 8 bases lay between the germline ends. The chain's CDR3 is CASRPGGTDTQYF. The CDR3 DNA sequence: TGTGCCAGCAGGCCAGGGGGCACAGATACGCAGTATTTT.

The V call is TRBV15, the J call TRBJ2-7; 7 nucleotides line up with TRBD2. The CDR3 extends over 15 amino acids. With V trimmed by 3 bases and J by 3 bases, 8 bases remained unmatched. In germline, CDR1 is LNHNV, CDR2 YYDKDF (reference sequence). The chain's CDR3 is CATSRGPGLNYEQYF. CDR3 in DNA: TGTGCCACCAGCAGGGGACCGGGACTAAACTACGAGCAGTACTTC.

The genes are TRBV15 and TRBJ2-3; 9 bases are a match to TRBD2. CDR1 and CDR2 from the germline V gene are LNHNV and YYDKDF (reference sequence). The CDR3 contains 16 residues. The J segment lost 2 bases and the V segment lost 2 bases, leaving 5 bases of the junction unmatched. The CDR3, as DNA: TGTGCCACCAGCAGACTTCTAGCGGGGTCCACAGATACGCAGTATTTT. Amino acid sequence: CATSRLLAGSTDTQYF.

The chain recombines TRBV6-1 with TRBJ1-2; D remains unclear. Trimming took 3 bases from V and 2 from J, leaving 10 bases between them. There are 14 residues in the CDR3. CDR1 is MNHNS and CDR2 is SASEGT in the germline V gene. The CDR3 DNA follows: TGTGCCAGCAGTGATGAGTTGTGGAACTATGGCTACACCTTC. Amino acid sequence: CASSDELWNYGYTF.

This chain connects TRBV7-9 to TRBJ1-2, with no clear D. V lost 5 bases and J 1 base, leaving 5 bases between the germline ends. CDR3 size: 12 residues. Per germline, CDR1 SEHNR and CDR2 FQNEAQ (reference sequence). CDR3 region: CASSPYNYGYTF. CDR3 DNA: TGTGCCAGCAGCCCCTATAACTATGGCTACACCTTC.

The CDR3 protein is CASSPRSVSGNTIYF. The DNA of the CDR3 is TGTGCCAGCAGCCCTCGTTCGGTTTCTGGAAACACCATATATTTT. The chain couples TRBV4-2 to TRBJ1-3, with D unresolved. With 4 bases removed from V and 1 base from J, the gap between germline ends came to 11 bases. The CDR3 covers 15 residues. Germline CDR1 is LGHNA and CDR2 is YNFKEQ.

The chain couples TRBV5-1 to TRBJ2-2, with 10 bases fitting TRBD2. V shed 6 bases, J shed 5 bases, and the junction held 10 bases outside the gene matches. Germline loops: CDR1 SGHRS, CDR2 YFSETQ. The CDR3 has 16 amino acids. The CDR3 sequence is CASKFLAGVGTGELFF. The DNA for the CDR3 is TGCGCCAGCAAATTCCTAGCGGGAGTAGGAACCGGGGAGCTGTTTTTT.